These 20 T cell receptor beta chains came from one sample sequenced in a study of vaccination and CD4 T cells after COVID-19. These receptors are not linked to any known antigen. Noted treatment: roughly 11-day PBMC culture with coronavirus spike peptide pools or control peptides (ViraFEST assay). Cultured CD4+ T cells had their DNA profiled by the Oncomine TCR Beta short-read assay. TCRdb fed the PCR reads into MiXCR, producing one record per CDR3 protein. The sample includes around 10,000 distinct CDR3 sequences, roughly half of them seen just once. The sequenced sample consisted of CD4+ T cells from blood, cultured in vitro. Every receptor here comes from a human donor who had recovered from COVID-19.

The CDR3 nucleotides read TGTGCCAGCACTAAACTAGCGGGAGGGTCAGGTGAGCAGTATTTT. The encoded protein is CASTKLAGGSGEQYF. The V call is TRBV2, the J call TRBJ2-3; 13 bases line up with TRBD2. V lost 7 bases, J lost 11 bases, and 12 bases stayed unmatched. The CDR3 runs to 15 residues. Germline CDR1 reads SNHLY; CDR2 reads FYNNEI.

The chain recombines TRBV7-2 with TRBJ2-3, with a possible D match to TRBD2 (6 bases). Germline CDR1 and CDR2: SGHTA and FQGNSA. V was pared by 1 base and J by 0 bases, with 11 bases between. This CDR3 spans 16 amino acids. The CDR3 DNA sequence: TGTGCCAGCAGCTTAGGCACCGGGACTAGCACAGATACGCAGTATTTT. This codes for CASSLGTGTSTDTQYF.

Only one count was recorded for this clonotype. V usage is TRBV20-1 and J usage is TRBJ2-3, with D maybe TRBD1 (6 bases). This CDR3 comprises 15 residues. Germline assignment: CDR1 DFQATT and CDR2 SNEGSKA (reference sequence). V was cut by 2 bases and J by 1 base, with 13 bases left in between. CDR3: CSARTSRTGTDTQYF. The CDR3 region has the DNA TGCAGTGCTAGAACCAGTAGGACAGGCACAGATACGCAGTATTTT.

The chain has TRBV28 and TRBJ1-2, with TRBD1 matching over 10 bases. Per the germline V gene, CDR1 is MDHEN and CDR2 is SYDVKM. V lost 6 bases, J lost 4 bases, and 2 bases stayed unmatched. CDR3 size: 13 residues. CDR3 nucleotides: TGTGCCAGCAGGAGACAGGGGGCCTATGGCTACACCTTC. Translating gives CASRRQGAYGYTF.

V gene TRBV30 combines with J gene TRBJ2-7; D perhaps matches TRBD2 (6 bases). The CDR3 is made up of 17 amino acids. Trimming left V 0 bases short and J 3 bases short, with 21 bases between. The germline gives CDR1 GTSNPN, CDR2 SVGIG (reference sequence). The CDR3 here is CAWSVLGGGRTHYEQYF. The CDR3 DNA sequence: TGTGCCTGGAGTGTACTGGGAGGAGGGCGGACCCACTACGAGCAGTACTTC.

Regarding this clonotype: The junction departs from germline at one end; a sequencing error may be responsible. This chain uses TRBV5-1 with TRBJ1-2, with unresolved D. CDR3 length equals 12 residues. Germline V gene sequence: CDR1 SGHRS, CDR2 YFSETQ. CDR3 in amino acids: CVSSLSQNGYTF. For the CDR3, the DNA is TGCGTCAGCAGCTTGAGCCAGAATGGCTACACCTTC.

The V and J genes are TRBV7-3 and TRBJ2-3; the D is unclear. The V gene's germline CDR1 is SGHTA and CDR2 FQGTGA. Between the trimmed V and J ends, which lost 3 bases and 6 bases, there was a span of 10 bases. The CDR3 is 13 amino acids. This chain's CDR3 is CASSLGKGDTQYF. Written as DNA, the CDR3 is TGTGCCAGCAGCTTGGGGAAAGGTGATACGCAGTATTTT.

The DNA of the CDR3 is TGTGCCAGTAGTATGACCAATGAGCAGTTCTTC. Its protein product is CASSMTNEQFF. This chain uses TRBV19 with TRBJ2-1; D remains unclear. Trimming stripped 3 bases from V and 6 bases from J, with 3 bases between. From germline, CDR1 is LNHDA and CDR2 SQIVND (reference sequence). The CDR3 contains 11 residues. Drawing the rest from reference TRBV19 and TRBJ2-1, the complete variable domain is DGGITQSPKYLFRKEGQNVTLSCEQNLNHDAMYWYRQDPGQGLRLIYYSQIVNDFQKGDIAEGYSVSREKKESFPLTVTSAQKNPTAFYLCASSMTNEQFFGPGTRLTVL.

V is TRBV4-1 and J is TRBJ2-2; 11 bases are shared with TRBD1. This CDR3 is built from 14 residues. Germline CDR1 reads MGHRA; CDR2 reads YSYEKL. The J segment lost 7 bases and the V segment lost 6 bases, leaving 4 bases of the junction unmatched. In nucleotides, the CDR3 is TGCGCCAGCAGTGGGGACAGGGGGATCGGGGAGCTGTTTTTT. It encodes CASSGDRGIGELFF.

The CDR3, as DNA: TGTGCCAGCAGCCCGACTAGCGGGAGAACCGAGCAGTACTTC. Encoded protein: CASSPTSGRTEQYF. V gene TRBV7-7 combines with J gene TRBJ2-7; TRBD2 aligns across 12 bases. Trimming at V came to 5 bases and at J to 6 bases, leaving 5 bases not matched to a gene. There are 14 residues in the CDR3. Germline assignment: CDR1 SSHAT and CDR2 FNYEAQ (reference sequence).

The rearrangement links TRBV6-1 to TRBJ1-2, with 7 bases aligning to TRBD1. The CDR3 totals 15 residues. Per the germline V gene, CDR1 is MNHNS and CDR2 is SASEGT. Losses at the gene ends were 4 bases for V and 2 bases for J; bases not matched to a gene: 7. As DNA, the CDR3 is TGTGCCAGCAGTGTGTCGGAGGGGGCGAACTATGGCTACACCTTC. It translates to CASSVSEGANYGYTF.

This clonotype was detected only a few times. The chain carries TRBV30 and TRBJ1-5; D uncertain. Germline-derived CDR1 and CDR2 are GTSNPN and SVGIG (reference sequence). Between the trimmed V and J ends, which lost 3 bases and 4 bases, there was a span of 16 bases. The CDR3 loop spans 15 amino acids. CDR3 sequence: CAWSRGLVGNQPQHF. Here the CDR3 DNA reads TGTGCCTGGAGCCGGGGTTTGGTCGGGAATCAGCCCCAGCATTTT.

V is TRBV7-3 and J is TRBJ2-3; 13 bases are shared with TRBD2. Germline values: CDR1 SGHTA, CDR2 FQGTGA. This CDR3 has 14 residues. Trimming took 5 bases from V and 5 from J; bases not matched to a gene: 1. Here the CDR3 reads CASSRLAGGDTQYF. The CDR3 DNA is TGTGCCAGCAGCCGACTAGCGGGAGGAGATACGCAGTATTTT.

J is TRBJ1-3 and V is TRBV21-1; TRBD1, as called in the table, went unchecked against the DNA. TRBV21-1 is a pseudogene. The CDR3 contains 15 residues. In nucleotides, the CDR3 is TGTGCCAGCAGCAAAGGCACAGGGGCGGCAAACACCATATATTTT. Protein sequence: CASSKGTGAANTIYF.

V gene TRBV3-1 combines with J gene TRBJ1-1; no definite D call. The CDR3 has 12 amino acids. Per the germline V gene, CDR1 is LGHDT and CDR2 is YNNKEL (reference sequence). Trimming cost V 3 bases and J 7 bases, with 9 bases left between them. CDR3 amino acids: CASSHQPGEAFF. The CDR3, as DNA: TGTGCCAGCAGCCACCAACCGGGTGAAGCTTTCTTT.

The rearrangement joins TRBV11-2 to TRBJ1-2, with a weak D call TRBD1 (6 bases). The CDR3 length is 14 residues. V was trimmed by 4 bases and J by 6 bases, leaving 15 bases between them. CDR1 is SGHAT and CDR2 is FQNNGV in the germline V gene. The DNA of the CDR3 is TGTGCCAGCAGCTCCCTCAGGGGTCCCCATGGCTACACCTTC. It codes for CASSSLRGPHGYTF.

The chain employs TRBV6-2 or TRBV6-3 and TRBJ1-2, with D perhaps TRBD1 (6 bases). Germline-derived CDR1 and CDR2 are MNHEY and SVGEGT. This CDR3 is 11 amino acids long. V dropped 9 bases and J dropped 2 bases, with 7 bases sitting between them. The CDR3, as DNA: TGTGCCAGTGGACAGAACTATGGCTACACCTTC. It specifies CASGQNYGYTF.

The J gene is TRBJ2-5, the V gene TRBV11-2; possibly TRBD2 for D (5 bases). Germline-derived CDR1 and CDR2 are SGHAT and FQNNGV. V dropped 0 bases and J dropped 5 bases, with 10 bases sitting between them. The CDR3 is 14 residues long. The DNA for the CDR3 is TGTGCCAGCAGCTTAGATAGGACGGGGGAGACCCAGTACTTC. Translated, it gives CASSLDRTGETQYF. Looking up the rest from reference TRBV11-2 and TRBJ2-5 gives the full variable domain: EAGVAQSPRYKIIEKRQSVAFWCNPISGHATLYWYQQILGQGPKLLIQFQNNGVVDDSQLPKDRFSAERLKGVDSTLKIQPAKLEDSAVYLCASSLDRTGETQYFGPGTRLLVL.

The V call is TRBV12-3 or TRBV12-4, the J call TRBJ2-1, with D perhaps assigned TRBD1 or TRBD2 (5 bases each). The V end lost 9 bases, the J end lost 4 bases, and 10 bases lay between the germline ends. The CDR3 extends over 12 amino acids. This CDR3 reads CASKRGYNEQFF. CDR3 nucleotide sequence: TGTGCCAGTAAGAGGGGTTACAATGAGCAGTTCTTC.

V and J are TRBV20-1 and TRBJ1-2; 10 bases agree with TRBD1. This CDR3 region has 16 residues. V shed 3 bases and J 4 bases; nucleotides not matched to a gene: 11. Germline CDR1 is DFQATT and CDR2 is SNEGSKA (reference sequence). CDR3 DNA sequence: TGCAGTGCTAGGAAGACAGGGGGCGTCCCCCTCTATGGCTACACCTTC. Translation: CSARKTGGVPLYGYTF.